This TCR beta chain was recorded in a study of blood T cell repertoires in COVID-19. Background on the study: Specimens from acute and convalescent COVID-19 originated in the United States, Italy and Spain.

Study processing details: Estimates of nucleated cell counts were drawn from the amplification of reference gene primers. Clones were sequenced by immunoSEQ multiplex PCR, and TCRdb holds only the in-frame ones, with some missing. The V and J calls and the clone size are those of that table, but D and trimming were determined from the DNA. The sample has 150,000 to 200,000 clones; roughly 86% are singletons. V was shortened by 6 bases and J by 10 bases, with 16 bases between the two germline ends. This CDR3 comprises 14 residues. Germline V gives CDR1 MNHEY, CDR2 SMNVEV (reference sequence). The receptor was derived from a man between 65 and 80 years old with acute or convalescent COVID-19. The material sequenced was peripheral blood. The chain joins TRBV27 to TRBJ1-6; D remains unclear. The CDR3 nucleotides are TGTGCCAGCAGAAGTATCTGGACGGGGTCACCCCTCCACTTT. It is translated as CASRSIWTGSPLHF.